Given below is one T cell receptor beta chain in context. The sample is drawn from a study of control samples from healthy donors and cancer patients. The repertoire was sequenced with immunoSEQ multiplex PCR; TCRdb's copy has only in-frame clones and lacks some. The sample includes about 160,000 clones, roughly 94% of them seen just once. Germline V lookup: CDR1 SGDLS, CDR2 YYNGEE. This CDR3 contains 16 residues. After removal of 3 bases from V and 8 bases from J, the junction contained 10 bases not matched to a gene. The chain combines TRBV9 with TRBJ2-1; TRBD2 aligns across 11 bases. Sequencing was carried out using PBMCs. The receptor was isolated from a man between 60 and 75 years old with colorectal cancer. CDR3 bases: TGTGCCAGCAGCGCGATTCCGGGACTAGCGGTGGATGAGCAGTTCTTC. Protein product: CASSAIPGLAVDEQFF.